The 30 T cell receptor beta chains in this list originate from one sample, sequenced in a study of cytomegalovirus exposure and HLA in healthy donors. Researchers ran the PCR with 60 Vbeta and 13 Jbeta primers. Some clones are missing from TCRdb's copy, which holds only in-frame ones; the method was immunoSEQ multiplex PCR. Altogether approximately 88,000 clones are present, 55% to 75% being singletons, with the ten largest covering 3.2%. Sequenced input: PBMCs. Every receptor here comes from a man in his 60s in good health and CMV-seronegative.

The V call is TRBV6-6, the J call TRBJ2-2, with D perhaps TRBD1 (6 bases). Per the germline V gene, CDR1 is MNHNY and CDR2 is SVGAGI (reference sequence). Trimming took 6 bases from V and 4 from J, leaving 18 bases between them. The CDR3 consists of 16 residues. CDR3 region: CASSRYSGQLTGELFF. In DNA form, the CDR3 reads TGTGCCAGCAGCCGTTATTCCGGACAGCTCACCGGGGAGCTGTTTTTT.

The rearrangement uses TRBV11-3 and TRBJ2-3; D gene unclear. CDR3 length equals 14 residues. Germline CDR1 is SGHNT and CDR2 is YENEEA. V dropped 5 bases and J dropped 2 bases, with 11 bases sitting between them. As DNA, the CDR3 is TGTGCCAGCAGCACCGAGGCTCTCACAGATACGCAGTATTTT. It yields the protein CASSTEALTDTQYF.

The rearrangement links TRBV18 to TRBJ1-4, with D unclear. CDR3 length equals 17 residues. Looked up from germline, CDR1 is KGHSH and CDR2 is LQKENI. Trimming pared 5 bases from V and 3 bases from J, leaving 19 bases between. CDR3 DNA sequence: TGTGCCAGCTCAGATAATATGATTATACTATCTAATGAAAAACTGTTTTTT. This codes for CASSDNMIILSNEKLFF.

The CDR3 nucleotides read TGTGCCAGCTCACCACTGGCCGGGGAGACCCAGTACTTC. Translation: CASSPLAGETQYF. The chain carries TRBV18 and TRBJ2-5; no firm D call. The ends were cut back, 1 base at V and 5 bases at J, with 8 bases in the middle. The CDR3 runs 13 residues. The germline V gene encodes CDR1 KGHSH and CDR2 LQKENI.

The V gene is TRBV6-1, the J gene TRBJ2-7; 8 positions agree with TRBD1. This CDR3 contains 14 residues. The J segment lost 13 bases and the V segment lost 2 bases, leaving 13 bases of the junction unmatched. Germline V lookup: CDR1 MNHNS, CDR2 SASEGT. CDR3 DNA sequence: TGTGCCAGCAGTGAATGGACAGGGCCCCCATATAATTACTTC. Translated, it gives CASSEWTGPPYNYF.

The chain combines TRBV7-9 with TRBJ2-7; D perhaps matches TRBD1 (6 bases). The CDR3 spans 15 residues. V lost 6 bases and J lost 2, with 17 bases in between. Germline CDR1 and CDR2: SEHNR and FQNEAQ (reference sequence). The CDR3 DNA reads TGTGCCAGCAGTTCCCCCACCGGACAGACCTACGAGCAGTACTTC. Encoded protein: CASSSPTGQTYEQYF. The whole variable domain, remainder taken from reference TRBV7-9 and TRBJ2-7, is DTGVSQNPRHKITKRGQNVTFRCDPISEHNRLYWYRQTLGQGPEFLTYFQNEAQLEKSRLLSDRFSAERPKGSFSTLEIQRTEQGDSAMYLCASSSPTGQTYEQYFGPGTRLTVT.

The chain has TRBV5-5 and TRBJ1-1; 8 nucleotides line up with TRBD1. There are 18 residues in the CDR3. V dropped 4 bases and J dropped 5; count of bases not matched to a gene: 19. Germline lookup yields CDR1 SGHKS and CDR2 YYEKEE (reference sequence). CDR3 sequence (DNA): TGTGCCAGCAGCCCTGAGAGGGGGGACAGGAGGAAAAGGACTGAAGCTTTCTTT. Protein product: CASSPERGDRRKRTEAFF. Supplemented by reference TRBV5-5 and TRBJ1-1, the full variable domain reads DAGVTQSPTHLIKTRGQQVTLRCSPISGHKSVSWYQQVLGQGPQFIFQYYEKEERGRGNFPDRFSARQFPNYSSELNVNALLLGDSALYLCASSPERGDRRKRTEAFFGQGTRLTVV.

The chain combines TRBV28 with TRBJ1-2, with a possible D match to TRBD1 (5 bases). V was cut by 5 bases and J by 4 bases, with 11 bases left in between. CDR3 length: 13 residues. CDR1 and CDR2 (germline): MDHEN, SYDVKM. This chain's CDR3 is CASSAGNPYGYTF. The CDR3 nucleotides are TGTGCCAGCAGTGCAGGGAATCCCTATGGCTACACCTTC.

The V gene is TRBV19, the J gene TRBJ1-3; D is undetermined. Germline V gene data show CDR1 as LNHDA and CDR2 as SQIVND (reference sequence). This CDR3 has 15 residues. V lost 5 bases and J 0 bases, leaving 11 bases between the germline ends. The chain's CDR3 is CASSPRSSSGNTIYF. The CDR3 DNA is TGTGCCAGTAGTCCTCGTTCCAGCTCTGGAAACACCATATATTTT.

The rearrangement joins TRBV28 to TRBJ2-3; TRBD1 agrees at 7 bases. The germline gives CDR1 MDHEN, CDR2 SYDVKM. The junction had 6 bases not matched to a gene; V was cut back by 3 bases and J by 3 bases. The CDR3 is 15 residues long. CDR3 in amino acids: CASSFFDRATDTQYF. The CDR3 nucleotides read TGTGCCAGCAGTTTTTTTGACAGGGCGACAGATACGCAGTATTTT.

This chain links TRBV5-1 with TRBJ2-7; 9 nucleotides align to TRBD1. The CDR3 runs 15 residues. Germline values: CDR1 SGHRS, CDR2 YFSETQ. J gave up 3 bases and V 4 bases, and 8 bases lay outside the gene matches. CDR3 sequence: CASSNRDRDNYEQYF. The CDR3, as DNA: TGCGCCAGCAGCAACCGGGACAGGGATAACTACGAGCAGTACTTC.

V gene TRBV2 combines with J gene TRBJ2-2; no clear D gene. This CDR3 is built from 14 residues. V lost 7 bases and J 4 bases, leaving 13 bases between the germline ends. The V gene's germline CDR1 is SNHLY and CDR2 FYNNEI. As DNA, the CDR3 is TGTGCCAGCATAAGTAGCCCCAGCACCGGGGAGCTGTTTTTT. As protein: CASISSPSTGELFF.

V usage is TRBV19 and J usage is TRBJ1-2; unclear D gene. Trimming took 7 bases from V and 2 from J, leaving 20 bases between them. The germline V gene encodes CDR1 LNHDA and CDR2 SQIVND (reference sequence). This CDR3 is 16 amino acids long. DNA of the CDR3: TGTGCCAGTAAGTTGGGAGGCAGAACGATAAACTATGGCTACACCTTC. It is translated as CASKLGGRTINYGYTF.

This clone was counted a few times. This chain uses TRBV6-4 with TRBJ2-3, with a possible D match to TRBD2 (5 bases). Per the germline V gene, CDR1 is MRHNA and CDR2 is SNTAGT. Trimming left V 0 bases short and J 2 bases short, with 6 bases between. The CDR3 runs to 14 residues. CDR3 sequence: CASSDSGDTDTQYF. Written as DNA, the CDR3 is TGTGCCAGCAGTGACTCCGGGGACACAGATACGCAGTATTTT.

V usage is TRBV10-1 and J usage is TRBJ2-3, with D unclear. The CDR3 spans 14 residues. V was clipped by 0 bases and J by 1 base, with 5 bases between them. Germline V lookup: CDR1 WNHNN, CDR2 SYGVQD (reference sequence). The CDR3 DNA is TGCGCCAGCAGTGAGTCAGAGCGCACAGATACGCAGTATTTT. It is translated as CASSESERTDTQYF.

This chain connects TRBV19 to TRBJ2-7; 11 bases line up with TRBD1. Germline V gene lookup returns CDR1 LNHDA and CDR2 SQIVND (reference sequence). The trim removed 5 bases at V and 7 bases at J, leaving 4 bases unmatched. CDR3 length equals 13 residues. The CDR3 reads CASSPGTGGEQYF. CDR3 in DNA: TGTGCCAGTAGTCCCGGGACAGGGGGTGAGCAGTACTTC.

There are a few counts of this clone. The chain uses TRBV27 and TRBJ2-6; TRBD1 matches at 10 bases. The CDR3 has 17 amino acids. Losses at the gene ends were 6 bases for V and 0 bases for J; bases not matched to a gene: 5. Germline V gene sequence: CDR1 MNHEY, CDR2 SMNVEV (reference sequence). CDR3 protein: CASSPTGGPSGANVLTF. CDR3 DNA sequence: TGTGCCAGCAGCCCGACAGGGGGCCCCTCTGGGGCCAACGTCCTGACTTTC.

V usage is TRBV27 and J usage is TRBJ2-1, with 11 bases lining up with TRBD2. The J segment lost 0 bases and the V segment lost 6 bases, leaving 13 bases of the junction unmatched. Germline CDR1 reads MNHEY; CDR2 reads SMNVEV (reference sequence). CDR3 length: 19 amino acids. The CDR3 DNA reads TGTGCCAGCAGCTCGGCCGGGACTAGCGGAATGAGCTCCTACAATGAGCAGTTCTTC. It yields the protein CASSSAGTSGMSSYNEQFF.

This clone was seen a handful of times. The chain is built from TRBV27 and TRBJ1-1, with D tentatively TRBD1 (6 bases). The CDR3 is 15 amino acids. CDR1 MNHEY and CDR2 SMNVEV come from the germline V gene (reference sequence). The V end was cut by 5 bases, the J end by 0 bases, with 13 bases between. The CDR3 coding sequence is TGTGCCAGCAGTCTGATGGGACACTTGAACACTGAAGCTTTCTTT. Residues: CASSLMGHLNTEAFF.

The V and J genes are TRBV7-6 and TRBJ2-7; 8 nucleotides match TRBD1. The CDR3 totals 13 residues. V shed 5 bases and J 4 bases; nucleotides not matched to a gene: 4. Germline CDR1 is SGHVS and CDR2 is FNYEAQ. The CDR3 sequence: CASSGQGNYEQYF. The CDR3 DNA reads as TGTGCCAGCAGCGGACAGGGTAATTACGAGCAGTACTTC.

The chain is built from TRBV5-1 and TRBJ2-3; no clear D. V was cut by 0 bases and J by 1 base, with 6 bases left in between. Germline V gene sequence: CDR1 SGHRS, CDR2 YFSETQ. CDR3 length equals 14 residues. CDR3: CASSLAQGTDTQYF. CDR3 in DNA: TGCGCCAGCAGCTTGGCTCAGGGCACAGATACGCAGTATTTT. The entire variable domain, with the rest obtained from reference TRBV5-1 and TRBJ2-3, is as follows: KAGVTQTPRYLIKTRGQQVTLSCSPISGHRSVSWYQQTPGQGLQFLFEYFSETQRNKGNFPGRFSGRQFSNSRSEMNVSTLELGDSALYLCASSLAQGTDTQYFGPGTRLTVL.

The CDR3 DNA reads TGTGCCAGCAGTCCATCAGGGGGTCTCGGCACTGAAGCTTTCTTT. It is translated as CASSPSGGLGTEAFF. J is TRBJ1-1 and V is TRBV6-5; 7 nucleotides line up with TRBD1. Germline-derived CDR1 and CDR2 are MNHEY and SVGAGI. The CDR3 sequence is 15 residues long. Trimming cost V 5 bases and J 4 bases; bases outside gene matches: 10.

Comments on this clone: Different DNA sequences within this sample yield the same CDR3. For the CDR3, the DNA is TGTGCCAGTCAGGGGCGGCTAGCGGGAGTAGATACGCAGTATTTT. It codes for CASQGRLAGVDTQYF. The chain combines TRBV2 with TRBJ2-3; 10 bases are a match to TRBD2. J gave up 5 bases and V 9 bases, and 11 bases lay outside the gene matches. The CDR3 extends over 15 amino acids. Germline CDR1 is SNHLY and CDR2 is FYNNEI.

V usage is TRBV7-9 and J usage is TRBJ1-2; 9 nucleotides line up with TRBD1. V lost 5 bases, J lost 6 bases, and 7 bases stayed unmatched. CDR1 and CDR2 from the germline V gene are SEHNR and FQNEAQ (reference sequence). The CDR3 loop spans 14 amino acids. The CDR3 spells CASSRTGVFNGYTF. CDR3 sequence (DNA): TGTGCCAGCAGCCGGACAGGGGTCTTCAATGGCTACACCTTC.

The CDR3 sequence is CASSLVREIRELFF. The CDR3 DNA sequence: TGCGCCAGCAGCTTGGTGCGGGAGATAAGGGAGCTGTTTTTT. The chain couples TRBV5-1 to TRBJ2-2; 7 nucleotides match TRBD2. V lost 0 bases to trimming and J lost 9 bases; unmatched junction nucleotides: 5. The CDR3 consists of 14 residues. CDR1 and CDR2 from the germline V gene are SGHRS and YFSETQ.

V is TRBV6-1 and J is TRBJ1-3; TRBD1 might be the D (6 bases). Germline V CDR1 and CDR2: MNHNS, SASEGT. The CDR3 has 14 residues. V gave up 3 bases and J gave up 5 bases, with 11 bases separating them. CDR3 sequence: CASSERGNRNTIYF. DNA of the CDR3: TGTGCCAGCAGTGAGAGGGGGAACCGAAACACCATATATTTT.

This clone was observed a handful of times. The gene calls are TRBV5-1 and TRBJ2-7; TRBD2 aligns across 7 bases. CDR3 size: 13 residues. Germline CDR1 reads SGHRS; CDR2 reads YFSETQ. V shed 3 bases, J shed 3 bases, and the junction held 3 bases outside the gene matches. CDR3 DNA sequence: TGCGCCAGCAGCTCTGGGGGGGACTACGAGCAGTACTTC. Translation: CASSSGGDYEQYF.

This clone has only a few counts. The V gene is TRBV4-1, the J gene TRBJ2-7; 9 nucleotides line up with TRBD1. This CDR3 is built from 16 residues. CDR1 and CDR2 (germline): MGHRA, YSYEKL. With 4 bases clipped from V and 3 bases from J, the junction kept 10 bases outside the gene matches. DNA for the CDR3: TGCGCCAGCAGCCCTAACCCGGGACAGGGATACTACGAGCAGTACTTC. It codes for CASSPNPGQGYYEQYF.

The chain links TRBV6-5 to TRBJ1-1; unclear D gene. The length of the CDR3 is 15 residues. Trimming removed 0 bases from V and 0 bases from J, with 8 bases in between. Germline loops: CDR1 MNHEY, CDR2 SVGAGI. Here the CDR3 reads CASSYSGILNTEAFF. CDR3 DNA: TGTGCCAGCAGTTACTCCGGGATATTGAACACTGAAGCTTTCTTT.

The sample holds a few counts of this clone. The chain links TRBV27 to TRBJ1-6, with TRBD1 matching 7 bases. This CDR3 contains 13 residues. CDR1 and CDR2 (germline): MNHEY, SMNVEV (reference sequence). J was trimmed by 8 bases and V by 8 bases; bases with no gene match: 6. The chain's CDR3 is CASARDRDSPLHF. DNA of the CDR3: TGTGCCAGCGCCCGGGACAGAGATTCACCCCTCCACTTT.